The 10 T cell receptor beta chains reported below all come from one sample, sequenced in a study of blood T cell repertoires in COVID-19. Method: immunoSEQ multiplex PCR; TCRdb's copy keeps in-frame clones and lacks some. The sample has 40,000 to 55,000 clones; around 87% are singletons. The sequenced material came from peripheral blood. All receptors come from a man in his fifties or sixties with active COVID-19.

DNA for the CDR3: TGTGCCAGCAGCTCCAGGGGAGACGTTGCAACTAATGAAAAACTGTTTTTT. As protein: CASSSRGDVATNEKLFF. This chain links TRBV7-2 with TRBJ1-4, with D possibly being TRBD1 (6 bases). Between the trimmed V and J ends, which lost 4 bases and 0 bases, there was a span of 15 bases. Germline assignment: CDR1 SGHTA and CDR2 FQGNSA. The CDR3 extends over 17 amino acids.

Only one count was recorded for this clone. The chain is built from TRBV3-1 (or the pseudogene TRBV3-2) and TRBJ2-3, with 14 bases that match TRBD2. Trimming took 0 bases from V and 3 from J; bases not matched to a gene: 5. Germline CDR1 and CDR2: LGHDT and YNNKEL (reference sequence). The CDR3 is 18 residues long. CDR3: CASSQDRLAGGRTDTQYF. The CDR3, as DNA: TGTGCCAGCAGCCAAGATCGACTAGCGGGGGGGAGGACAGATACGCAGTATTTT.

The chain couples TRBV7-6 to TRBJ2-2; weak D call: TRBD2 (6 bases). The CDR3 runs to 17 residues. Germline V gives CDR1 SGHVS, CDR2 FNYEAQ. Trimming left V 5 bases short and J 1 base short, with 17 bases between. In DNA, the CDR3 is TGTGCCAGCAGCCCTCGGTTCACGGAGGGGAACACCGGGGAGCTGTTTTTT. Protein: CASSPRFTEGNTGELFF. The whole variable domain, filled in from reference TRBV7-6 and TRBJ2-2, reads GAGVSQSPRYKVTKRGQDVALRCDPISGHVSLYWYRQALGQGPEFLTYFNYEAQQDKSGLPNDRFSAERPEGSISTLTIQRTEQRDSAMYRCASSPRFTEGNTGELFFGEGSRLTVL.

The chain combines TRBV11-3 with TRBJ2-3; 10 nucleotides match TRBD1. The germline V gene encodes CDR1 SGHNT and CDR2 YENEEA. CDR3 length: 16 amino acids. V shed 2 bases and J 5 bases; nucleotides not matched to a gene: 7. The CDR3 DNA sequence: TGTGCCAGCAGCTTATCACCGGGACAGGGGCAAGATACGCAGTATTTT. As protein: CASSLSPGQGQDTQYF.

This chain links TRBV5-1 with TRBJ2-1; TRBD2 matches at 13 bases. Germline CDR1 reads SGHRS; CDR2 reads YFSETQ. Trimming at V came to 3 bases and at J to 3 bases, leaving 6 bases not matched to a gene. This CDR3 comprises 17 residues. The CDR3 DNA is TGCGCCAGCAGCTCACGGACTAGCGGGAGTTTCTACAATGAGCAGTTCTTC. Translating it yields CASSSRTSGSFYNEQFF.

This rearrangement joins TRBV29-1 to TRBJ2-2; D uncertain. The CDR3 sequence is 14 residues long. The germline V gene encodes CDR1 SQVTM and CDR2 ANQGSEA. Trimming shortened V by 6 bases and J by 2 bases, and 13 bases separated the two germline ends. The chain's CDR3 is CSVLRQKNTGELFF. The CDR3 coding sequence is TGCAGCGTACTCAGGCAGAAAAACACCGGGGAGCTGTTTTTT.

This rearrangement joins TRBV20-1 to TRBJ2-5; tentatively, D is TRBD2 (6 bases). From germline, CDR1 is DFQATT and CDR2 SNEGSKA (reference sequence). V was cut by 2 bases and J by 6 bases, with 7 bases left in between. The CDR3 extends over 11 amino acids. CDR3 sequence: CSARTSQTQYF. The CDR3 bases are TGCAGTGCTAGAACTAGCCAGACCCAGTACTTC.

This clone has a handful of counts. The chain uses TRBV3-1 (or the pseudogene TRBV3-2) and TRBJ2-1; 8 bases align to TRBD2. There are 16 residues in the CDR3. CDR1 and CDR2 (germline): LGHDT, YNNKEL (reference sequence). Unmatched junction bases numbered 9, after V lost 1 base and J lost 7 bases. As DNA, the CDR3 is TGTGCCAGCAGCCAAGTCACCGGGAGGGCCGGGAATGAGCAGTTCTTC. Its translation: CASSQVTGRAGNEQFF.

The chain combines TRBV19 with TRBJ1-3; 8 nucleotides match TRBD1. The CDR3 is 14 residues long. Germline V gene lookup returns CDR1 LNHDA and CDR2 SQIVND (reference sequence). V was pared by 7 bases and J by 4 bases, with 6 bases of the junction left unmatched. The CDR3, as DNA: TGTGCCAGTACCGCGACAGGGGAGGGAAACACCATATATTTT. It specifies CASTATGEGNTIYF.

V is TRBV19 and J is TRBJ1-1; no firm D call. CDR1 is LNHDA, CDR2 SQIVND, per germline (reference sequence). Trimming stripped 11 bases from V and 10 bases from J, with 11 bases between. The CDR3 loop spans 9 amino acids. The CDR3 loop is CAGVEGAFF. CDR3 bases: TGTGCCGGGGTCGAGGGAGCTTTCTTT.